This TCR beta chain originates from a study of control samples from healthy donors and cancer patients. The CDR3 loop spans 15 amino acids. Per germline, CDR1 SEHNR and CDR2 FQNEAQ (reference sequence). Trimming removed 1 base from V and 7 bases from J, with 14 bases in between. Profiled with immunoSEQ multiplex PCR; TCRdb holds only in-frame clones, not every one. This sample has 150,000 or so clones, with 80% to 90% found just once. The rearrangement links TRBV7-9 to TRBJ2-1; D may be TRBD1 (6 bases). This clonotype was obtained from a man younger than 30 in good health. Material for sequencing was blood. CDR3: CASSLGTPRGNEQFF. The DNA of the CDR3 is TGTGCCAGCAGCTTAGGGACCCCTAGGGGGAATGAGCAGTTCTTC.